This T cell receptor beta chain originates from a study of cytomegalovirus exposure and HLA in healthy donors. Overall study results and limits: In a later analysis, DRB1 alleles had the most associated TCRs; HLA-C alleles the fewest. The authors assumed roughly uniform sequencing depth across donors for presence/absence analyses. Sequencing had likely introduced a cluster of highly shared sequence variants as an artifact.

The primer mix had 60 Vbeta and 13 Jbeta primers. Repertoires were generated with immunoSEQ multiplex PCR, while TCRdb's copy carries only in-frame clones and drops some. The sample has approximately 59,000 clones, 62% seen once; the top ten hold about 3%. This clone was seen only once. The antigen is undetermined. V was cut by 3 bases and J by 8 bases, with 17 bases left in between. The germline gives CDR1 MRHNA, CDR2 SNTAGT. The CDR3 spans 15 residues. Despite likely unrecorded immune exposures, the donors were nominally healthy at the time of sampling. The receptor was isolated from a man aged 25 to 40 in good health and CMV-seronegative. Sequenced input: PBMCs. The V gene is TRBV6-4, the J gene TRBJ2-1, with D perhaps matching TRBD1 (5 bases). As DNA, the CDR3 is TGTGCCAGCAGTGAGACGTCAGGGTATAAGTATGAGCAGTTCTTC. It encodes CASSETSGYKYEQFF.